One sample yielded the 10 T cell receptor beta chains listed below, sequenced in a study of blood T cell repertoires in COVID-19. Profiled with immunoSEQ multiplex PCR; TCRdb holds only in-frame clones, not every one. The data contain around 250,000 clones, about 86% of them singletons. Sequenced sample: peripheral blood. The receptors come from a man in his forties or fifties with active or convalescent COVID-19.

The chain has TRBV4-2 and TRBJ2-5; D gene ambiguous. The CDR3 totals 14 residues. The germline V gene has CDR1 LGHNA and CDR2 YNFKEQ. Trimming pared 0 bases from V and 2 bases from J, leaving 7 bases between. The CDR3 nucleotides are TGTGCCAGCAGCCAAGATCCACAGCAAGAGACCCAGTACTTC. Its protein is CASSQDPQQETQYF.

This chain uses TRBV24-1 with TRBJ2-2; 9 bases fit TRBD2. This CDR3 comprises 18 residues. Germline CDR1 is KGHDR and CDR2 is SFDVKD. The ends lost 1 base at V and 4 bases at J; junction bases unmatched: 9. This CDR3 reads CATSDLGTRRGGTGELFF. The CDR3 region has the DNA TGTGCCACCAGTGATTTAGGGACCCGGCGGGGGGGCACCGGGGAGCTGTTTTTT.

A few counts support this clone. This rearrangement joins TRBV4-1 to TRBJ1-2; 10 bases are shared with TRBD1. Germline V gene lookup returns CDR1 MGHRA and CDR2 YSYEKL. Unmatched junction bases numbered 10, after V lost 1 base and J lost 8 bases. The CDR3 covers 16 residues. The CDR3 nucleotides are TGCGCCAGCAGCCAAGCCTTCGGACAGGGGGTTGACGGCTACACCTTC. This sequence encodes CASSQAFGQGVDGYTF.

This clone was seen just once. The CDR3: CSAGGLAGLDTQYF. CDR3 in DNA: TGCAGCGCCGGCGGACTAGCGGGGTTGGATACGCAGTATTTT. The chain links TRBV29-1 to TRBJ2-3; 12 bases map to TRBD2. There are 14 residues in the CDR3. Trimming removed 7 bases from V and 6 bases from J; junction bases left unmatched: 8. Germline lookup yields CDR1 SQVTM and CDR2 ANQGSEA.

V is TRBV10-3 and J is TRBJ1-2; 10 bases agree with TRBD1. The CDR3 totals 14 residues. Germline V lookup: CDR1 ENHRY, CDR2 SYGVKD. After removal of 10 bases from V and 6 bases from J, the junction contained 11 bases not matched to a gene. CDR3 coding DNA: TGTGCCACGCGACAGGGGGCATTTGGAGATGGCTACACCTTC. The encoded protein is CATRQGAFGDGYTF.

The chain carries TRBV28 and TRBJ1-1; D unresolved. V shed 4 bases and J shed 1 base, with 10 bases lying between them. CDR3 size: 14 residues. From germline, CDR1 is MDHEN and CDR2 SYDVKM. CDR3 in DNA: TGTGCCAGCAGTTCGGGGTCGGCGAACACTGAAGCTTTCTTT. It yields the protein CASSSGSANTEAFF. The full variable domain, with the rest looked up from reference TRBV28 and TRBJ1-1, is DVKVTQSSRYLVKRTGEKVFLECVQDMDHENMFWYRQDPGLGLRLIYFSYDVKMKEKGDIPEGYSVSREKKERFSLILESASTNQTSMYLCASSSGSANTEAFFGQGTRLTVV.

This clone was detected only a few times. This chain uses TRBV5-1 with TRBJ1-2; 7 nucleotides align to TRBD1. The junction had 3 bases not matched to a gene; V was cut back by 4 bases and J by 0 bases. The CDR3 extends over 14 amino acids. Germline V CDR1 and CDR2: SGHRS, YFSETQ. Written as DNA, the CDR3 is TGCGCCAGCAGCAGCGACAGGGCTAACTATGGCTACACCTTC. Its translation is CASSSDRANYGYTF.

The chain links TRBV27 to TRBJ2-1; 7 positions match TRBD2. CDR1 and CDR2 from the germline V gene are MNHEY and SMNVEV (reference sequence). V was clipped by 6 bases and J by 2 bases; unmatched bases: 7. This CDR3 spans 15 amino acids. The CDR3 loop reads CASSHGLVTYNEQFF. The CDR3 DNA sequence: TGTGCCAGCAGCCATGGACTAGTCACCTACAATGAGCAGTTCTTC.

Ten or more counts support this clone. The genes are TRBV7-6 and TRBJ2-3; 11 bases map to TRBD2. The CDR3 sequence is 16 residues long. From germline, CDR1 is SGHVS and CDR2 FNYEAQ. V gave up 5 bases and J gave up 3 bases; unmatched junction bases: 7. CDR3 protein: CASSDRLAGTTDTQYF. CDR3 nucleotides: TGTGCCAGCAGCGACCGACTAGCGGGGACTACAGATACGCAGTATTTT.

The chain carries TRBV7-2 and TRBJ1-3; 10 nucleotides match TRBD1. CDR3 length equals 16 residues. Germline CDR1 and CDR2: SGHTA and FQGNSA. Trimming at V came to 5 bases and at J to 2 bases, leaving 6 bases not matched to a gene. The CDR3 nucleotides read TGTGCCAGCAGCCAGCGGACAGGGGGGACTGGAAACACCATATATTTT. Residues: CASSQRTGGTGNTIYF.